A selection of T cell receptor beta chains follows, all from one sample in a study of beta chain features in type 1 diabetes. Profiled with immunoSEQ multiplex PCR; TCRdb holds only in-frame clones, not every one. Counted here are 400,000 or so clones, 8% to 10% occurring once; the ten biggest clones make up approximately 0.6%. The sample taken for sequencing was central memory CD4+ T cells from blood. The receptors shown here come from a man aged 25-40 years with type 1 diabetes. Both conserved end residues are part of each CDR3. Each record gives: clone size, J gene, D gene, V gene, CDR3 DNA, CDR3 protein. The D gene is left open where the match is weak. Clone size is not always given. Where it is, it says once, few, many or a class for expanded clones.

clone_size: few
j_call: TRBJ2-5
d_call: TRBD2
v_call: TRBV9
cdr3_nt: TGTGCCAGCAGCGTAGCCCCGGGACTAGCGGGAGGGCAGGAGACCCAGTACTTC
cdr3_aa: CASSVAPGLAGGQETQYF

clone_size: few
j_call: TRBJ1-1
d_call: .
v_call: TRBV19
cdr3_nt: TGTGCCAGTAGTCTTCGGGACGTTGCTTTCTTT
cdr3_aa: CASSLRDVAFF

clone_size: .
j_call: TRBJ1-1
d_call: .
v_call: TRBV2
cdr3_nt: TGTGCCAGCAGTCAAACATCCGAAGCTTTCTTT
cdr3_aa: CASSQTSEAFF

clone_size: .
j_call: TRBJ1-1
d_call: TRBD1
v_call: TRBV11-2
cdr3_nt: TGTGCCAGCAGCCTCGGACAGGGGACTATGAACACTGAAGCTTTCTTT
cdr3_aa: CASSLGQGTMNTEAFF

clone_size: .
j_call: TRBJ1-5
d_call: TRBD1
v_call: TRBV6-1
cdr3_nt: TGTGCCAGCAGTGGGCGATCCGACAGGGACAGCAATCAGCCCCAGCATTTT
cdr3_aa: CASSGRSDRDSNQPQHF

clone_size: few
j_call: TRBJ2-7
d_call: TRBD1
v_call: TRBV7-3
cdr3_nt: TGTGCCAGCAGTTTACGCCGGGACAGGGGGCTCGAGCAGTACTTC
cdr3_aa: CASSLRRDRGLEQYF

clone_size: few
j_call: TRBJ2-7
d_call: .
v_call: TRBV6-1
cdr3_nt: TGTGCCAGCATCCTTCAGGGTCGGTACGAGCAGTACTTC
cdr3_aa: CASILQGRYEQYF

clone_size: .
j_call: TRBJ1-2
d_call: .
v_call: TRBV5-4
cdr3_nt: TGTGCCAGCAGCTTGGGTGGGGGCGAAGTGTCTTTAAGCTACACCTTC
cdr3_aa: CASSLGGGEVSLSYTF

clone_size: .
j_call: TRBJ2-5
d_call: TRBD2
v_call: TRBV5-1
cdr3_nt: TGCGCCAGCAGCTTTACCATAGCGGGAGAAGAGACCCAGTACTTC
cdr3_aa: CASSFTIAGEETQYF

clone_size: few
j_call: TRBJ1-1
d_call: TRBD1
v_call: TRBV30
cdr3_nt: TGTGCCTGGAGTACAACCGGGACAGGGGGCACTGAAGCTTTCTTT
cdr3_aa: CAWSTTGTGGTEAFF

clone_size: many
j_call: TRBJ1-5
d_call: .
v_call: TRBV2
cdr3_nt: TGTGCCAGCAGTCAGACAGGTGGAAATCAGCCCCAGCATTTT
cdr3_aa: CASSQTGGNQPQHF

clone_size: .
j_call: TRBJ2-5
d_call: .
v_call: TRBV7-3
cdr3_nt: TGTGCCAGCAGCCCAGGGGTGAGAGAGACCCAGTACTTC
cdr3_aa: CASSPGVRETQYF

clone_size: few
j_call: TRBJ2-1
d_call: .
v_call: TRBV27
cdr3_nt: TGTGCCAGCAGTTTGCGGACCCAACCAGAGTTCTTC
cdr3_aa: CASSLRTQPEFF

clone_size: many
j_call: TRBJ2-3
d_call: .
v_call: TRBV6-1
cdr3_nt: TGTGCCAGCAGTCCGCCGGGTACGCAGTATTTT
cdr3_aa: CASSPPGTQYF

clone_size: few
j_call: TRBJ1-4
d_call: .
v_call: TRBV18
cdr3_nt: TGTGCCAGCTCACCACCGTCTAGTAGGGCTGAAAAACTGTTTTTT
cdr3_aa: CASSPPSSRAEKLFF

clone_size: few
j_call: TRBJ2-7
d_call: .
v_call: TRBV6-5
cdr3_nt: TGTGCCAGCAGGGGGTACGACGAGCAGTACTTC
cdr3_aa: CASRGYDEQYF

clone_size: .
j_call: TRBJ2-7
d_call: .
v_call: TRBV7-8
cdr3_nt: TGTGCCAGCAGGCCCCGGGGACGGACCTACGAGCAGTACTTC
cdr3_aa: CASRPRGRTYEQYF

clone_size: few
j_call: TRBJ2-5
d_call: .
v_call: TRBV7-9
cdr3_nt: TGTGCCAGCAGCTTATACCTGGGGGAAGAGACCCAGTACTTC
cdr3_aa: CASSLYLGEETQYF

clone_size: .
j_call: TRBJ2-7
d_call: TRBD2
v_call: TRBV10-3
cdr3_nt: TGTGCCATCAGTGCTAGCGGGAGGGAGACCTACGAGCAGTACTTC
cdr3_aa: CAISASGRETYEQYF

clone_size: .
j_call: TRBJ2-3
d_call: .
v_call: TRBV14
cdr3_nt: TGTGCCAGCAGCCAAGATCCACTGTCCAGGGGAGGAGATACGCAGTATTTT
cdr3_aa: CASSQDPLSRGGDTQYF

clone_size: few
j_call: TRBJ2-7
d_call: .
v_call: TRBV28
cdr3_nt: TGTGCCAGCATTCCCACAACGTCAACCTACGAGCAGTACTTC
cdr3_aa: CASIPTTSTYEQYF

clone_size: many
j_call: TRBJ2-1
d_call: .
v_call: TRBV6-5
cdr3_nt: TGTGCCAGCAGGGACGGGCACAATGAGCAGTTCTTC
cdr3_aa: CASRDGHNEQFF

clone_size: .
j_call: TRBJ1-1
d_call: .
v_call: TRBV5-4
cdr3_nt: TGTGCCAGCAGCTTGGAGGGCGGGAGGAACACTGAAGCTTTCTTT
cdr3_aa: CASSLEGGRNTEAFF

clone_size: .
j_call: TRBJ2-7
d_call: .
v_call: TRBV28
cdr3_nt: TGTGCCAGCAGGCCCACTCTATACGAGCAGTACTTC
cdr3_aa: CASRPTLYEQYF

clone_size: .
j_call: TRBJ1-2
d_call: TRBD1
v_call: TRBV5-1
cdr3_nt: TGCGCCAGCAGCTTGGGGGACAGGGAACATGGCTACACCTTC
cdr3_aa: CASSLGDREHGYTF

clone_size: few
j_call: TRBJ2-5
d_call: .
v_call: TRBV5-1
cdr3_nt: TGCGCCAGCAGCTTGGTTGGTCGGCAGTCAGAGACCCAGTACTTC
cdr3_aa: CASSLVGRQSETQYF

clone_size: many
j_call: TRBJ2-7
d_call: .
v_call: TRBV6-5
cdr3_nt: TGTGCCAGCACTCGGGACTCCTACGAGCAGTACTTC
cdr3_aa: CASTRDSYEQYF

clone_size: .
j_call: TRBJ2-2
d_call: .
v_call: TRBV7-8
cdr3_nt: TGTGCCAGCAGCTTAGGCACCGGGGAGCTGTTTTTT
cdr3_aa: CASSLGTGELFF

clone_size: few
j_call: TRBJ2-2
d_call: .
v_call: TRBV15
cdr3_nt: TGTGCCACCTCCCCGGAGGGTACGAACACCGGGGAGCTGTTTTTT
cdr3_aa: CATSPEGTNTGELFF

clone_size: .
j_call: TRBJ2-7
d_call: .
v_call: TRBV29-1
cdr3_nt: TGCAGCGTCGCGGTGGGGGCCCTCTCCTACGAGCAGTACTTC
cdr3_aa: CSVAVGALSYEQYF

clone_size: many
j_call: TRBJ2-3
d_call: .
v_call: TRBV4-1
cdr3_nt: TGCGCCAGCAGCCAAGGGACAACTAGCACAGATACGCAGTATTTT
cdr3_aa: CASSQGTTSTDTQYF

clone_size: .
j_call: TRBJ1-2
d_call: .
v_call: TRBV28
cdr3_nt: TGTGCCAGCAGTCCGATGTGGGGGGAAGTCACCTTC
cdr3_aa: CASSPMWGEVTF

clone_size: .
j_call: TRBJ1-5
d_call: .
v_call: TRBV4-3
cdr3_nt: TGCGCCAGCAGCCAAGATCAGGGAGGGGCAAGCAATCAGCCCCAGCATTTT
cdr3_aa: CASSQDQGGASNQPQHF

clone_size: .
j_call: TRBJ1-2
d_call: TRBD1
v_call: TRBV10-3
cdr3_nt: TGTGCCAGCAGTTATCGGGACAGGATGTGGGGCTACACCTTC
cdr3_aa: CASSYRDRMWGYTF

clone_size: .
j_call: TRBJ2-3
d_call: TRBD1
v_call: TRBV27
cdr3_nt: TGTGCCAGCAGCCCTGGACAGGCAGGCACAGATACGCAGTATTTT
cdr3_aa: CASSPGQAGTDTQYF

clone_size: .
j_call: TRBJ1-4
d_call: .
v_call: TRBV19
cdr3_nt: TGTGCCAGTAGCCCAGGATTCGAAAAACTGTTTTTT
cdr3_aa: CASSPGFEKLFF

clone_size: many
j_call: TRBJ2-6
d_call: .
v_call: TRBV7-2
cdr3_nt: TGTGCCAGCAGCGTGACAGCGGACTCTGGGGCCAACGTCCTGACTTTC
cdr3_aa: CASSVTADSGANVLTF

clone_size: .
j_call: TRBJ2-3
d_call: TRBD1
v_call: TRBV4-1
cdr3_nt: TGCGCCAGCAGCCAGGGACAGGGGTTGGATACGCAGTATTTT
cdr3_aa: CASSQGQGLDTQYF

clone_size: .
j_call: TRBJ2-7
d_call: .
v_call: TRBV10-3
cdr3_nt: TGTGCCATCAGTCCCAGGGGAGGCGGCGACGAGCAGTACTTC
cdr3_aa: CAISPRGGGDEQYF

clone_size: .
j_call: TRBJ2-7
d_call: TRBD1
v_call: TRBV7-2
cdr3_nt: TGTGCCAGCAGCAAGGACCGGGACAGAGGACCGTCGCAGTACTTC
cdr3_aa: CASSKDRDRGPSQYF

clone_size: few
j_call: TRBJ1-5
d_call: .
v_call: TRBV30
cdr3_nt: TGTGCCTGGAGTGCGGGGCAGGGCGGCCAGCCCCAGCATTTT
cdr3_aa: CAWSAGQGGQPQHF

clone_size: .
j_call: TRBJ2-7
d_call: .
v_call: TRBV9
cdr3_nt: TGTGCCAGCAGCCCCCGCTTTACCTCCTACGAGCAGTACTTC
cdr3_aa: CASSPRFTSYEQYF

clone_size: .
j_call: TRBJ1-6
d_call: TRBD1
v_call: TRBV18
cdr3_nt: TGTGCCAGCTCACCACCACTCGGGGGACAGGGGAATTCACCCCTCCACTTT
cdr3_aa: CASSPPLGGQGNSPLHF

clone_size: many
j_call: TRBJ2-6
d_call: .
v_call: TRBV27
cdr3_nt: TGTGCCAGCAGTTTCTTGGGATCTGGGGCCAACGTCCTGACTTTC
cdr3_aa: CASSFLGSGANVLTF

clone_size: .
j_call: TRBJ2-7
d_call: TRBD2
v_call: TRBV27
cdr3_nt: TGTGCCAGCAGTTTAAAGGCTAGCGGCTTCTACGAGCAGTACTTC
cdr3_aa: CASSLKASGFYEQYF

clone_size: .
j_call: TRBJ2-1
d_call: TRBD1
v_call: TRBV7-9
cdr3_nt: TGTGCCAGCAGCTCAGATCCGGGACAGGTCTTCAATGAGCAGTTCTTC
cdr3_aa: CASSSDPGQVFNEQFF

clone_size: few
j_call: TRBJ2-3
d_call: .
v_call: TRBV10-3
cdr3_nt: TGTGCCATCAGTGCCCAGGCCCAAACAGATACGCAGTATTTT
cdr3_aa: CAISAQAQTDTQYF

clone_size: few
j_call: TRBJ1-1
d_call: .
v_call: TRBV11-1
cdr3_nt: TGTGCCAGCAGCTTGGACCGCAACACTGAAGCTTTCTTT
cdr3_aa: CASSLDRNTEAFF

clone_size: .
j_call: TRBJ2-5
d_call: .
v_call: TRBV18
cdr3_nt: TGTGCCAGCTCCCCTACTTCCCCTAGCGTTGAAGAGACCCAGTACTTC
cdr3_aa: CASSPTSPSVEETQYF

clone_size: .
j_call: TRBJ2-7
d_call: .
v_call: TRBV7-9
cdr3_nt: TGTGCCAGCAGCGAAATCTACGAGCAGTACTTC
cdr3_aa: CASSEIYEQYF

clone_size: .
j_call: TRBJ2-7
d_call: .
v_call: TRBV7-9
cdr3_nt: TGTGCCAGCAGACGCGACGGGACTGAGCGCTACGAGCAGTACTTC
cdr3_aa: CASRRDGTERYEQYF

clone_size: .
j_call: TRBJ1-2
d_call: .
v_call: TRBV18
cdr3_nt: TGTGCCAGCTCACCACCGACATTGTTCGAGGGCAGGGCTGGCTACACCTTC
cdr3_aa: CASSPPTLFEGRAGYTF

clone_size: .
j_call: TRBJ2-3
d_call: TRBD1
v_call: TRBV16
cdr3_nt: TGTGCCAGCAGCCGGACAGGGTCGACAGATACGCAGTATTTT
cdr3_aa: CASSRTGSTDTQYF

clone_size: many
j_call: TRBJ1-5
d_call: .
v_call: TRBV7-9
cdr3_nt: TGTGCCAGCAGCTACAACCGGGGGCCCCAGCATTTT
cdr3_aa: CASSYNRGPQHF

clone_size: few
j_call: TRBJ2-7
d_call: TRBD1
v_call: TRBV19
cdr3_nt: TGTGCCAGTAGTATTCCGGGACAGGGGGCCCCCGAGCAGTACTTC
cdr3_aa: CASSIPGQGAPEQYF

clone_size: .
j_call: TRBJ1-4
d_call: TRBD1
v_call: TRBV23-1
cdr3_nt: TGCGTAAAAAACGAGACAGGGGAGAATGAAAAACTGTTTTTT
cdr3_aa: CVKNETGENEKLFF

clone_size: many
j_call: TRBJ2-1
d_call: .
v_call: TRBV10-3
cdr3_nt: TGTGCCATCAGAGAGACCGACAATGAGCAGTTCTTC
cdr3_aa: CAIRETDNEQFF